This is a list of T cell receptor beta chains from one sample in a study of blood T cells in healthy people across ages. TCRdb called the 5' RACE reads again in MiXCR, with one record for every CDR3 protein. The sample carries approximately 760,000 distinct CDR3 sequences, approximately 25% recorded once. The sample was also linked to a second study, of T cells of mothers and their children.

Sequencing was carried out using blood. Receptors were obtained from a boy aged 5 to 17 in good health. The CDR3 runs from the conserved cysteine through the conserved F or W. Fields, in order: D gene, V gene, J gene, clone size, CDR3 DNA, CDR3 protein. D genes are given only for firm matches. Rows give clone size only sometimes, using once, few, many, or a class for an expanded clone.

d_call: TRBD2; v_call: TRBV28; j_call: TRBJ2-5; clone_size: NA; cdr3_nt: TGTGCCAGCCATAGCGGGAGGGAGACCCAGTACTTC; cdr3_aa: CASHSGRETQYF
d_call: NA; v_call: TRBV20-1; j_call: TRBJ2-3; clone_size: NA; cdr3_nt: TGCAGTGCTTTGCTCGGGGTAACAGATACGCAGTATTTT; cdr3_aa: CSALLGVTDTQYF
d_call: NA; v_call: TRBV29-1; j_call: TRBJ2-7; clone_size: few; cdr3_nt: TGCAGCGTTGCGGGCCGGCAGGATACATACGAGCAGTACTTC; cdr3_aa: CSVAGRQDTYEQYF
d_call: NA; v_call: TRBV7-6; j_call: TRBJ1-6; clone_size: NA; cdr3_nt: TGTGCCAGCAGCTTAGTCCCCTTATCCTATAATTCACCCCTCCACTTT; cdr3_aa: CASSLVPLSYNSPLHF
d_call: NA; v_call: TRBV20-1; j_call: TRBJ1-1; clone_size: NA; cdr3_nt: TGCAGTGCTAGCGTTTCGGGGGTCGCTGAAGCTTTCTTT; cdr3_aa: CSASVSGVAEAFF
d_call: NA; v_call: TRBV11-2; j_call: TRBJ2-1; clone_size: NA; cdr3_nt: TGTGCCAGCAGGGATGGACACGCATTATACAATGAGCAGTTCTTC; cdr3_aa: CASRDGHALYNEQFF
d_call: TRBD2; v_call: TRBV12-3/TRBV12-4; j_call: TRBJ2-7; clone_size: few; cdr3_nt: TGTGCCAGCAGCATGGGACTACCCTACGAGCAGTACTTC; cdr3_aa: CASSMGLPYEQYF
d_call: NA; v_call: TRBV6-2/TRBV6-3; j_call: TRBJ1-2; clone_size: once; cdr3_nt: TGTGCCAGCAGTAACGGCCCGCTTTATGGCTACACCTTC; cdr3_aa: CASSNGPLYGYTF
d_call: TRBD1; v_call: TRBV12-3/TRBV12-4; j_call: TRBJ2-3; clone_size: NA; cdr3_nt: TGTGCCAGCAGTTTCAGGACAGGGGGCATGGATACGCAGTATTTT; cdr3_aa: CASSFRTGGMDTQYF
d_call: TRBD1; v_call: TRBV5-1; j_call: TRBJ2-5; clone_size: few; cdr3_nt: TGCGCCAGCAGCTACGACAGGGTTGGAGAGACCCAGTACTTC; cdr3_aa: CASSYDRVGETQYF
d_call: NA; v_call: TRBV20-1; j_call: TRBJ2-7; clone_size: NA; cdr3_nt: TGCAGTGCTATGCTAGCGCGGGAGCAGTACTTC; cdr3_aa: CSAMLAREQYF
d_call: TRBD1; v_call: TRBV11-2; j_call: TRBJ2-7; clone_size: NA; cdr3_nt: TGTGCCAGCGCACTTGGGACAGAGACCTACGAGCAGTACTTC; cdr3_aa: CASALGTETYEQYF
d_call: TRBD1; v_call: TRBV20-1; j_call: TRBJ2-7; clone_size: NA; cdr3_nt: TGCAGTGCGCTCCGGGACAGGTTCGTGCCCGAGCAGTACTTC; cdr3_aa: CSALRDRFVPEQYF
d_call: NA; v_call: TRBV20-1; j_call: TRBJ2-2; clone_size: few; cdr3_nt: TGCAGTGCTAGGGGGGCGAACACCGGGGAGCTGTTTTTT; cdr3_aa: CSARGANTGELFF
d_call: NA; v_call: TRBV12-3/TRBV12-4; j_call: TRBJ1-5; clone_size: NA; cdr3_nt: TGTGCCAGCAGCCGGAGGGACGGGGGCAATCAGCCCCAGCATTTT; cdr3_aa: CASSRRDGGNQPQHF
d_call: NA; v_call: TRBV2; j_call: TRBJ2-1; clone_size: many; cdr3_nt: TGTGCCAGCAGTGAAAGGGGAGAGCAGTTCTTC; cdr3_aa: CASSERGEQFF
d_call: TRBD1; v_call: TRBV7-9; j_call: TRBJ1-2; clone_size: NA; cdr3_nt: TGTGCCAGCACCTCGACAGGGGGCAAGCATGGCTACACCTTC; cdr3_aa: CASTSTGGKHGYTF
d_call: NA; v_call: TRBV3-1; j_call: TRBJ1-4; clone_size: few; cdr3_nt: TGTGCCAGCAGCCATGAAGAACCGGGTGAAAAACTGTTTTTT; cdr3_aa: CASSHEEPGEKLFF
d_call: TRBD1; v_call: TRBV29-1; j_call: TRBJ1-1; clone_size: NA; cdr3_nt: TGCAGCGTTGCTAGGGGGCGAAACACTGAAGCTTTCTTT; cdr3_aa: CSVARGRNTEAFF
d_call: NA; v_call: TRBV28; j_call: TRBJ1-1; clone_size: few; cdr3_nt: TGTGCCGGCAGTCCCTTACCGAACACTGAAGCTTTCTTT; cdr3_aa: CAGSPLPNTEAFF
d_call: NA; v_call: TRBV4-1; j_call: TRBJ1-2; clone_size: NA; cdr3_nt: TGCGCCAGCAGCCTATCTCGCGGGGGGCGAGGCTACACCTTC; cdr3_aa: CASSLSRGGRGYTF
d_call: NA; v_call: TRBV6-5; j_call: TRBJ1-1; clone_size: NA; cdr3_nt: TGTGCCAGCAGTTACTTCGACCCCCGGGGTGAAGCTTTCTTT; cdr3_aa: CASSYFDPRGEAFF
d_call: NA; v_call: TRBV21-1; j_call: TRBJ2-7; clone_size: NA; cdr3_nt: TGTGCCAGCAGCAAAGAGGCAAAGGACAGGGGGGTTGGAGAGCAGTACTTC; cdr3_aa: CASSKEAKDRGVGEQYF
d_call: NA; v_call: TRBV7-3; j_call: TRBJ2-3; clone_size: NA; cdr3_nt: TGTGCCAGCAGCCCCGTGGTCGGGCCCACAGATACGCAGTATTTT; cdr3_aa: CASSPVVGPTDTQYF
d_call: TRBD2; v_call: TRBV7-2; j_call: TRBJ2-5; clone_size: once; cdr3_nt: TGTGCCAGCAGCTTGACTAGCGGCAACCAAGAGACCCAGTACTTC; cdr3_aa: CASSLTSGNQETQYF
d_call: NA; v_call: TRBV4-2; j_call: TRBJ2-7; clone_size: NA; cdr3_nt: TGTGCCAGCAGCCAGGATCCGGCTGGCGGGGCAAACTACGAGCAGTACTTC; cdr3_aa: CASSQDPAGGANYEQYF
d_call: TRBD2; v_call: TRBV3-1; j_call: TRBJ2-5; clone_size: NA; cdr3_nt: TGTGCCAGCAGCCAAGGTGTAGGCTCGGGACTAGCGGTAGAGACCCAGTACTTC; cdr3_aa: CASSQGVGSGLAVETQYF
d_call: NA; v_call: TRBV25-1; j_call: TRBJ2-1; clone_size: few; cdr3_nt: TGTGCCAGCAGTGAAGACAGCGTCTCCTACAATGAGCAGTTCTTC; cdr3_aa: CASSEDSVSYNEQFF
d_call: TRBD1; v_call: TRBV4-3; j_call: TRBJ2-7; clone_size: NA; cdr3_nt: TGCGCCAGCAGCCCGGGACAGGGGCGAACCTTCTACGAGCAGTACTTC; cdr3_aa: CASSPGQGRTFYEQYF
d_call: TRBD1; v_call: TRBV7-2; j_call: TRBJ1-4; clone_size: NA; cdr3_nt: TGTGCCAGCAGCTTTGGACAGGGGACGAATGAAAAACTGTTTTTT; cdr3_aa: CASSFGQGTNEKLFF
d_call: TRBD1; v_call: TRBV6-5; j_call: TRBJ1-1; clone_size: few; cdr3_nt: TGTGCCAGCAGTTACTCGAGTTTAGGGGTGGGACAGGGGGTGTTTGAAGCTTTCTTT; cdr3_aa: CASSYSSLGVGQGVFEAFF
d_call: NA; v_call: TRBV6-2/TRBV6-3; j_call: TRBJ2-3; clone_size: NA; cdr3_nt: TGTGCCAGCAGTTCCCCACGGGAGTTCCCGGATACGCAGTATTTT; cdr3_aa: CASSSPREFPDTQYF
d_call: NA; v_call: TRBV10-3; j_call: TRBJ2-5; clone_size: NA; cdr3_nt: TGTGCCATCAGTGAGTCGGTTGAAGAGACCCAGTACTTC; cdr3_aa: CAISESVEETQYF
d_call: NA; v_call: TRBV7-2; j_call: TRBJ2-3; clone_size: NA; cdr3_nt: TGTGCCAGCAGTTCGGGGGCCGAGCAAACAGATACGCAGTATTTT; cdr3_aa: CASSSGAEQTDTQYF
d_call: TRBD2; v_call: TRBV7-3; j_call: TRBJ2-5; clone_size: NA; cdr3_nt: TGTGCCAGCAGCTTAATGGCTAGCGGTGCACAAGAGACCCAGTACTTC; cdr3_aa: CASSLMASGAQETQYF
d_call: NA; v_call: TRBV7-8; j_call: TRBJ1-1; clone_size: few; cdr3_nt: TGTGCCAGCAGGGCCGGAGGGGACACTGAAGCTTTCTTT; cdr3_aa: CASRAGGDTEAFF
d_call: NA; v_call: TRBV5-1; j_call: TRBJ2-7; clone_size: few; cdr3_nt: TGCGCCAGCCGCCTCACAACCGTCGAGGAGCAGTACTTC; cdr3_aa: CASRLTTVEEQYF
d_call: NA; v_call: TRBV28; j_call: TRBJ2-3; clone_size: few; cdr3_nt: TGTGCCAGCAGTTTCTCTGCATCAGATACGCAGTATTTT; cdr3_aa: CASSFSASDTQYF
d_call: NA; v_call: TRBV20-1; j_call: TRBJ2-1; clone_size: NA; cdr3_nt: TGCAGTGGTCTGGACCTAGCACCACCGGGAAATGAGCAGTTCTTC; cdr3_aa: CSGLDLAPPGNEQFF
d_call: TRBD2; v_call: TRBV7-9; j_call: TRBJ2-5; clone_size: few; cdr3_nt: TGTGCCAGCAGCATTACTAGCGGGGGGATCCAAGAGACCCAGTACTTC; cdr3_aa: CASSITSGGIQETQYF
d_call: NA; v_call: TRBV14; j_call: TRBJ1-2; clone_size: NA; cdr3_nt: TGTGCCAGCAGCCAAGATCGTACGGGTGGCTACACCTTC; cdr3_aa: CASSQDRTGGYTF
d_call: TRBD1; v_call: TRBV28; j_call: TRBJ1-5; clone_size: NA; cdr3_nt: TGTGCCAGCAGTTCCACCCCAGGGGGTAATCAGCCCCCGCATTTT; cdr3_aa: CASSSTPGGNQPPHF
d_call: TRBD1; v_call: TRBV20-1; j_call: TRBJ2-7; clone_size: NA; cdr3_nt: TGCAGTGCTACCGCCCCCAGGGGGTCTGGTTACGAGCAGTACTTC; cdr3_aa: CSATAPRGSGYEQYF
d_call: TRBD1; v_call: TRBV7-8; j_call: TRBJ2-5; clone_size: NA; cdr3_nt: TGTGCCAGCAGCTTTTGGGACAGGGGAGAGACCCAGTACTTC; cdr3_aa: CASSFWDRGETQYF
d_call: NA; v_call: TRBV14; j_call: TRBJ2-4; clone_size: few; cdr3_nt: TGTGCCAGCAACCAAGACGGGGGAGCCAAAAACATTCAGTACTTC; cdr3_aa: CASNQDGGAKNIQYF